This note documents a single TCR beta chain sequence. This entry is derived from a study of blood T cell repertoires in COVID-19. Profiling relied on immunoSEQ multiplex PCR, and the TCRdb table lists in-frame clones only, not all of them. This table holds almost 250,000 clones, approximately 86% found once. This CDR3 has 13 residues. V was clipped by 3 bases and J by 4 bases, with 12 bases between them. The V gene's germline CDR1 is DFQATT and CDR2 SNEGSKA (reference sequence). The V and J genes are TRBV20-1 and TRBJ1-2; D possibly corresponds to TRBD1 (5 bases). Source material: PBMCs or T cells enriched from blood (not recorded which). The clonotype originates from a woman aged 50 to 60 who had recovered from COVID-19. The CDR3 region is CSASPSGLYGYTF. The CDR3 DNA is TGCAGTGCTAGTCCGTCAGGGCTCTATGGCTACACCTTC.